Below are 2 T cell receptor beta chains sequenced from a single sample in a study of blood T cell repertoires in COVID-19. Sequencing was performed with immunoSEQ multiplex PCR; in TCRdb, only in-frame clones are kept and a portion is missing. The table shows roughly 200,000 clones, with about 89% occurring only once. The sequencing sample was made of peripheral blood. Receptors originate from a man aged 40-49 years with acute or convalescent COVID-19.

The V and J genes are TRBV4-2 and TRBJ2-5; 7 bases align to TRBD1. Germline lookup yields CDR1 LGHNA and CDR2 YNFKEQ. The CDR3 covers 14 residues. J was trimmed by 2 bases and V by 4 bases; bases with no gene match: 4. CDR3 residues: CASSPRDSQETQYF. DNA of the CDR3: TGTGCCAGCAGCCCCCGGGACAGTCAAGAGACCCAGTACTTC.

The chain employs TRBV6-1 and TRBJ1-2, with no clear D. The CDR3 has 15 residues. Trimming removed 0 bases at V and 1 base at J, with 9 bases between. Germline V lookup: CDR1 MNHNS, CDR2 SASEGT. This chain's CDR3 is CASSEAHGFNYGYTF. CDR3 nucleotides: TGTGCCAGCAGTGAAGCGCACGGGTTTAACTATGGCTACACCTTC.